The clone carrying this T cell receptor beta chain was counted only a few times. Its antigen is undetermined. This sample was taken from a study of T-cell memory formation after mild COVID-19. Study-level information: Clusters of TCRs were largely donor specific. General observations from the study: Cross-reactive memory appears to have joined, as suggested by some responding clones showing up in pre-infection memory. Shrinking CD4+ clones resided mostly in CM and EM, and CD8+ ones in EMRA.

5'RACE, which relied on constant-segment primers, yielded TCR alpha and TCR beta cDNA libraries carrying sample barcodes and UMIs. One entry per CDR3 protein results from TCRdb running MiXCR on the 5' RACE reads. The repertoire holds about 390,000 distinct CDR3 sequences, about 16% seen once, with roughly 21% in the top ten. Germline V gene data show CDR1 as SGHVS and CDR2 as FQNEAQ. The V gene end was trimmed by 0 bases and the J gene end by 8 bases; junction bases not matched to a gene: 9. The CDR3 runs 16 residues. This clonotype was obtained from a man younger than 35 who had mild COVID-19 (a few samples of this study predate the infection). Cell type and time point are not known. The sample taken for sequencing was PBMCs or a T cell subset sorted from them (not recorded which). The rearrangement uses TRBV7-8 and TRBJ1-2; TRBD1 matches 10 bases. CDR3 residues: CASSLASRGDRGGYTF. The CDR3 DNA follows: TGTGCCAGCAGCTTAGCGAGTAGGGGGGACAGGGGAGGCTACACCTTC.